These 24 T cell receptor beta chains were all obtained from the same sample, sequenced in a study of blood T cell repertoires in COVID-19. Assay used: immunoSEQ multiplex PCR; TCRdb lists only in-frame clones, some missing. In the table there are 300,000 to 500,000 clones, around 89% of which are singletons. Material for sequencing was PBMCs or T cells enriched from blood (not recorded which). The receptors here all came from a woman between 25 and 40 years old with acute COVID-19.

The CDR3 DNA reads as TGCGCCAGCAGGGGACTACCCTCTGTCACAGATACGCAGTATTTT. Amino acids: CASRGLPSVTDTQYF. The rearrangement uses TRBV5-1 and TRBJ2-3; TRBD2 matches 7 bases. Germline trimming cut 5 bases from V and 2 bases from J; bases unmatched to any gene: 8. CDR3 length: 15 amino acids. Germline lookup yields CDR1 SGHRS and CDR2 YFSETQ.

CDR3 region: CSVAGNNTIYF. The CDR3 DNA is TGCAGCGTTGCGGGGAACAACACCATATATTTT. The chain employs TRBV29-1 and TRBJ1-3; D remains ambiguous. The CDR3 has 11 amino acids. V gave up 4 bases and J gave up 7 bases, with 8 bases separating them. Germline CDR1 is SQVTM and CDR2 is ANQGSEA.

The chain carries TRBV2 and TRBJ1-4; 7 bases are shared with TRBD1. Germline CDR1 reads SNHLY; CDR2 reads FYNNEI. V dropped 8 bases and J dropped 4; count of bases not matched to a gene: 7. This CDR3 is 14 amino acids long. CDR3 in DNA: TGTGCCAGCGTGATGGACAGGTTTAATGAAAAACTGTTTTTT. Translated: CASVMDRFNEKLFF.

This chain connects TRBV5-1 to TRBJ2-1; D possibly corresponds to TRBD2 (5 bases). Germline V gene lookup returns CDR1 SGHRS and CDR2 YFSETQ. This CDR3 contains 16 residues. The ends were cut back, 3 bases at V and 7 bases at J, with 20 bases in the middle. The CDR3 spells CASSSWTRGTMNEQFF. The CDR3 nucleotides read TGCGCCAGCAGCTCGTGGACTCGGGGTACAATGAATGAGCAGTTCTTC.

The CDR3 region is CASRGNSYTEAFF. The CDR3 DNA reads TGCGCCAGCCGGGGTAACAGCTACACTGAAGCTTTCTTT. The chain is built from TRBV10-1 and TRBJ1-1; D unresolved. CDR1 is WNHNN and CDR2 is SYGVQD in the germline V gene (reference sequence). With 8 bases removed from V and 3 bases from J, the gap between germline ends came to 13 bases. This CDR3 spans 13 amino acids.

The chain combines TRBV7-3 with TRBJ2-2, with 7 bases lining up with TRBD2. The CDR3 extends over 16 amino acids. The junction had 6 bases not matched to a gene; V was cut back by 1 base and J by 4 bases. CDR1 and CDR2 (germline): SGHTA, FQGTGA. The CDR3 DNA reads as TGTGCCAGCAGCTTAAAACGGGGGGACCCCACCGGGGAGCTGTTTTTT. This encodes CASSLKRGDPTGELFF.

The CDR3 loop is CASSLGRGEETQYF. For the CDR3, the DNA is TGCGCCAGCAGCTTGGGTCGGGGGGAAGAGACCCAGTACTTC. V usage is TRBV5-1 and J usage is TRBJ2-5; 7 nucleotides agree with TRBD2. CDR1 and CDR2 (germline): SGHRS, YFSETQ. With 0 bases clipped from V and 3 bases from J, the junction kept 2 bases outside the gene matches. The CDR3 is made up of 14 amino acids.

The rearrangement joins TRBV29-1 to TRBJ2-1; possibly TRBD1 for D (6 bases). CDR3 length equals 15 residues. Germline assignment: CDR1 SQVTM and CDR2 ANQGSEA. The V end was cut by 5 bases, the J end by 0 bases, with 14 bases between. CDR3 amino acids: CSVTLGQSSYNEQFF. The DNA of the CDR3 is TGCAGCGTTACGCTAGGACAGAGCTCCTACAATGAGCAGTTCTTC.

This clone turned up a few times. V is TRBV18 and J is TRBJ1-1; D is uncertain. Trimming removed 6 bases from V and 5 bases from J, with 16 bases in between. The CDR3 runs to 14 residues. Germline CDR1 and CDR2: KGHSH and LQKENI. The CDR3 reads CASSWNGRETEAFF. The CDR3 DNA reads TGTGCCAGCTCCTGGAACGGGCGGGAGACTGAAGCTTTCTTT. Full variable domain (outside the CDR3, taken from reference TRBV18 and TRBJ1-1): NAGVMQNPRHLVRRRGQEARLRCSPMKGHSHVYWYRQLPEEGLKFMVYLQKENIIDESGMPKERFSAEFPKEGPSILRIQQVVRGDSAAYFCASSWNGRETEAFFGQGTRLTVV.

Only a few counts were recorded for this clone. V is TRBV5-1 and J is TRBJ2-7; 10 nucleotides align to TRBD2. CDR3 length equals 15 residues. The germline V gene has CDR1 SGHRS and CDR2 YFSETQ. The V segment lost 2 bases and the J segment 3 bases; nucleotides outside the gene matches: 5. CDR3 coding DNA: TGCGCCAGCAGCTTATCGGTAGCGGGGGGCTACGAGCAGTACTTC. Its protein product is CASSLSVAGGYEQYF.

The chain uses TRBV5-4 and TRBJ2-1, with 14 nucleotides matching TRBD2. The CDR3 has 16 residues. Unmatched junction bases numbered 0, after V lost 0 bases and J lost 4 bases. Per germline, CDR1 SGHNT and CDR2 YYREEE (reference sequence). Here the CDR3 DNA reads TGTGCCAGCAGCTTGGGACTAGCGGGGGGGTACAATGAGCAGTTCTTC. Protein product: CASSLGLAGGYNEQFF.

This chain joins TRBV12-3 or TRBV12-4 and TRBJ1-1; D uncertain. This CDR3 region has 12 residues. The V and J ends lost 6 bases and 11 bases respectively, with 16 bases between them. CDR3 in DNA: TGTGCCAGCAGCTCTTACGGGGTCCGTGCTTTCTTT. Translation gives CASSSYGVRAFF.

The rearrangement links TRBV12-5 to TRBJ1-3; no firm D call. V was cut by 0 bases and J by 6 bases, with 15 bases left in between. The CDR3 totals 16 residues. CDR1 is LGHNT and CDR2 is FRNRAP in the germline V gene. CDR3 sequence: CASGLVKAKGENTIYF. DNA of the CDR3: TGTGCTAGTGGTTTGGTGAAGGCGAAGGGAGAAAACACCATATATTTT.

The rearrangement uses TRBV28 and TRBJ2-5; 8 bases are shared with TRBD2. J lost 4 bases, V lost 4 bases, and 11 bases had no gene match. The CDR3 runs to 16 residues. Germline CDR1 reads MDHEN; CDR2 reads SYDVKM. The CDR3 sequence: CASSSGGSGKTETQYF. The CDR3 coding sequence is TGTGCCAGCAGTTCCGGAGGTAGCGGGAAGACAGAGACCCAGTACTTC.

This rearrangement joins TRBV10-1 to TRBJ2-3, with TRBD2 matching over 13 bases. This CDR3 region has 15 residues. V trimming: 5 bases; J trimming: 6 bases; junction bases outside the gene matches: 5. CDR1 is WNHNN and CDR2 is SYGVQD in the germline V gene (reference sequence). DNA of the CDR3: TGCGCCAGCAGTTACGGACTAGCGGGGGACGATACGCAGTATTTT. Its translation: CASSYGLAGDDTQYF.

J is TRBJ2-1 and V is TRBV19, with 9 bases identical to TRBD2. J lost 2 bases, V lost 6 bases, and 5 bases had no gene match. The germline gives CDR1 LNHDA, CDR2 SQIVND (reference sequence). The CDR3 extends over 15 amino acids. The CDR3 here is CASRSSGVAYNEQFF. The CDR3 DNA sequence: TGTGCCAGTAGATCTAGCGGGGTCGCCTACAATGAGCAGTTCTTC.

The chain combines TRBV4-1 with TRBJ1-5, with D possibly being TRBD1 (5 bases). V was clipped by 4 bases and J by 1 base, with 14 bases between them. The CDR3 loop spans 16 amino acids. Germline assignment: CDR1 MGHRA and CDR2 YSYEKL. The chain's CDR3 is CASSLQGGRSNQPQHF. CDR3 coding DNA: TGCGCCAGCAGCCTCCAGGGTGGCCGGAGCAATCAGCCCCAGCATTTT.

Here the CDR3 reads CASSLGLTGEAFF. CDR3 nucleotides: TGTGCCAGCAGCTTGGGACTTACGGGTGAAGCTTTCTTT. The V gene is TRBV5-6, the J gene TRBJ1-1; D not certain. Germline values: CDR1 SGHDT, CDR2 YYEEEE. V gave up 0 bases and J gave up 7 bases, with 10 bases separating them. This CDR3 comprises 13 residues.

A single count supports this clone. This chain joins TRBV6-2 or TRBV6-3 and TRBJ2-7, with D tentatively TRBD1 (5 bases). The V end was cut by 6 bases, the J end by 4 bases, with 25 bases between. The CDR3 consists of 17 residues. Germline lookup yields CDR1 MNHEY and CDR2 SVGEGT. The CDR3, as DNA: TGTGCCAGCAGCTCCCCGCGTCTCCAGGGTTCCCCTTACGAGCAGTACTTC. Translation: CASSSPRLQGSPYEQYF.

CDR3 sequence reads: CASKERGRGYGYTF. The CDR3, as DNA: TGTGCCAGTAAAGAAAGGGGCAGGGGCTATGGCTACACCTTC. The rearrangement uses TRBV19 and TRBJ1-2; D is perhaps TRBD1 (6 bases). Trimming pared 7 bases from V and 4 bases from J, leaving 16 bases between. This CDR3 region has 14 residues. Germline V gives CDR1 LNHDA, CDR2 SQIVND (reference sequence).

Comment on this clone: A far larger clone is off by one base, so a read error is likely. V and J are TRBV28 and TRBJ1-6; TRBD1 might be the D (5 bases). V lost 5 bases, J lost 1 base, and 6 bases lay in between. CDR3 length: 14 residues. Germline values: CDR1 MDHEN, CDR2 SYDVKM. The CDR3 region is CASSAGSYNSPLHF. The CDR3 DNA is TGTGCCAGCAGTGCAGGGTCCTATAATTCACCCCTCCACTTT.

This clone appeared a few times. V usage is TRBV5-4 and J usage is TRBJ2-3; tentative D call: TRBD1 (5 bases). The CDR3 consists of 17 residues. The V gene lost 0 bases and the J gene lost 0 bases, with 14 bases spanning the gap. Germline V CDR1 and CDR2: SGHNT, YYREEE (reference sequence). CDR3: CASSLVAGPTSTDTQYF. CDR3 coding DNA: TGTGCCAGCAGCTTGGTGGCAGGGCCGACTAGCACAGATACGCAGTATTTT.

This sequence joins TRBV19 and TRBJ1-6, with a tentative D call TRBD1 (6 bases). V was cut by 6 bases and J by 6 bases, with 15 bases left in between. The CDR3 covers 15 residues. Germline CDR1 is LNHDA and CDR2 is SQIVND (reference sequence). CDR3 in amino acids: CASRGQGLFNSPLHF. Written as DNA, the CDR3 is TGTGCCAGTAGAGGGCAGGGGCTATTTAATTCACCCCTCCACTTT.

This chain links TRBV5-1 with TRBJ2-3; a possible D gene is TRBD2 (7 bases). Germline loops: CDR1 SGHRS, CDR2 YFSETQ. The CDR3 contains 16 residues. The V end was cut by 0 bases, the J end by 0 bases, with 11 bases between. This CDR3 reads CASSLVGGASTDTQYF. The CDR3 nucleotides are TGCGCCAGCAGCTTGGTAGGGGGGGCTAGCACAGATACGCAGTATTTT.